The rows below give T cell receptor beta chains drawn from one sample of a study of T cell responses to AZD1222 COVID-19 vaccine. The protocol was immunoSEQ multiplex PCR, while the TCRdb copy is restricted to in-frame clones and leaves out a portion. Of about 140,000 clones in the sample, about 80% were seen once. The material sequenced was peripheral blood, taken on day 0 of AZD1222 vaccination. The receptors come from an adult in good health. CDR3s include the opening cysteine and the closing phenylalanine or tryptophan. Fields, in order: CDR3 protein, J gene, V gene.

cdr3_aa: CASSFALDQIDNEQFF; j_call: TRBJ2-1; v_call: TRBV13
cdr3_aa: CASSPGYQLSYEQYF; j_call: TRBJ2-7; v_call: TRBV27
cdr3_aa: CASTLRRKSTDTQYF; j_call: TRBJ2-3; v_call: TRBV28
cdr3_aa: CASSQDSPRLSGNTIYF; j_call: TRBJ1-3; v_call: TRBV3-1/TRBV3-2
cdr3_aa: CASSSGPRVEEKLFF; j_call: TRBJ1-4; v_call: TRBV9
cdr3_aa: CASRFDSLNNQPQHF; j_call: TRBJ1-5; v_call: TRBV28
cdr3_aa: CASSSGGTSYGYTF; j_call: TRBJ1-2; v_call: TRBV28
cdr3_aa: CASSLQMDSPLHF; j_call: TRBJ1-6; v_call: TRBV7-3
cdr3_aa: CASSYGGGQPQHF; j_call: TRBJ1-5; v_call: TRBV6-5
cdr3_aa: CASSAERGTGNTIYF; j_call: TRBJ1-3; v_call: TRBV7-8
cdr3_aa: CATSRDLLREPYF; j_call: TRBJ2-4; v_call: TRBV15
cdr3_aa: CASSLVGGSITNYGYTF; j_call: TRBJ1-2; v_call: TRBV5-1
cdr3_aa: CASSRRGYTGELFF; j_call: TRBJ2-2; v_call: TRBV5-4
cdr3_aa: CASSSQGGYSPLHF; j_call: TRBJ1-6; v_call: TRBV28
cdr3_aa: CASSPGPDSGNTIYF; j_call: TRBJ1-3; v_call: TRBV5-1
cdr3_aa: CASSVDSGGNQPQHF; j_call: TRBJ1-5; v_call: TRBV6-4
cdr3_aa: CASSPTQTGADTQYF; j_call: TRBJ2-3; v_call: TRBV9
cdr3_aa: CATSTNRGANYGYTF; j_call: TRBJ1-2; v_call: TRBV15
cdr3_aa: CASSVGSYNEQFF; j_call: TRBJ2-1; v_call: TRBV9
cdr3_aa: CASSDRDRSHNEQFF; j_call: TRBJ2-1; v_call: TRBV19
cdr3_aa: CASLLSETTGELFF; j_call: TRBJ2-2; v_call: TRBV2
cdr3_aa: CASSSVDGYTF; j_call: TRBJ1-2; v_call: TRBV5-1
cdr3_aa: CASSQNGNYGYTF; j_call: TRBJ1-2; v_call: TRBV3-1/TRBV3-2
cdr3_aa: CASKAGAYNEQFF; j_call: TRBJ2-1; v_call: TRBV27
cdr3_aa: CATSDPRGRGRDGYTF; j_call: TRBJ1-2; v_call: TRBV24-1
cdr3_aa: CASSGDTEAFF; j_call: TRBJ1-1; v_call: TRBV2
cdr3_aa: CASSQVPNIQYF; j_call: TRBJ2-4; v_call: TRBV4-1
cdr3_aa: CASSGDGYEQYF; j_call: TRBJ2-7; v_call: TRBV5-4
cdr3_aa: CASSRSAGGSYNEQFF; j_call: TRBJ2-1; v_call: TRBV27
cdr3_aa: CASSIGGIGEQYF; j_call: TRBJ2-7; v_call: TRBV19
cdr3_aa: CASSLMAGSGNTIYF; j_call: TRBJ1-3; v_call: TRBV5-1
cdr3_aa: CASSNRDRGRNEQFF; j_call: TRBJ2-1; v_call: TRBV6-5
cdr3_aa: CASSWTGPQAFF; j_call: TRBJ1-1; v_call: TRBV28